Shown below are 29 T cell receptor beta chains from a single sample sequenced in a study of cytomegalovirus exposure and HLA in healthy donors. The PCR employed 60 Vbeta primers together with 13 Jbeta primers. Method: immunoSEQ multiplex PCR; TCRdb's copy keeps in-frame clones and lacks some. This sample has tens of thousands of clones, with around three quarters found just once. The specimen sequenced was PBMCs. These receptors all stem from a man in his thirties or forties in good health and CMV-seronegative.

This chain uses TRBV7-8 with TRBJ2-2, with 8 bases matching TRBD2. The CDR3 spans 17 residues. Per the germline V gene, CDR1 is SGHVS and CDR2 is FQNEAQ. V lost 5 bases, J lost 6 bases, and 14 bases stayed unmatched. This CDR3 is CASSQLASGSGSGELFF. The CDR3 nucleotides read TGTGCCAGCAGCCAACTAGCGAGCGGGAGTGGATCCGGGGAGCTGTTTTTT.

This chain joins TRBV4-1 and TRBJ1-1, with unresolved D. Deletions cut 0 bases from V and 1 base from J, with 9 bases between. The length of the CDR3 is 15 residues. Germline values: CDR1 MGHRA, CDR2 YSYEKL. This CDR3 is CASSQDPSGNTEAFF. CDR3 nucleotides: TGCGCCAGCAGCCAAGATCCCTCGGGGAACACTGAAGCTTTCTTT.

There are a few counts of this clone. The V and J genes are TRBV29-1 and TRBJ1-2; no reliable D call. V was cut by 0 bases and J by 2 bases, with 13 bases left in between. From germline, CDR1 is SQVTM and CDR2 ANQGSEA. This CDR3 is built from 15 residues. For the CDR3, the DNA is TGCAGCGTTGAAGATAGGCGACTCACGAACTATGGCTACACCTTC. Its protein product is CSVEDRRLTNYGYTF.

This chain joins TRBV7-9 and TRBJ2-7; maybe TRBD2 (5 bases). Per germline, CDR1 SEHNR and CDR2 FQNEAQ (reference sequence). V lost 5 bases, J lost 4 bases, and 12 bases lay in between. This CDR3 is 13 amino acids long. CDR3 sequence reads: CASSPRGEYEQYF. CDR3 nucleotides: TGTGCCAGCAGCCCACGGGGAGAGTACGAGCAGTACTTC. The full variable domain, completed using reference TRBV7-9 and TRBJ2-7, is DTGVSQNPRHKITKRGQNVTFRCDPISEHNRLYWYRQTLGQGPEFLTYFQNEAQLEKSRLLSDRFSAERPKGSFSTLEIQRTEQGDSAMYLCASSPRGEYEQYFGPGTRLTVT.

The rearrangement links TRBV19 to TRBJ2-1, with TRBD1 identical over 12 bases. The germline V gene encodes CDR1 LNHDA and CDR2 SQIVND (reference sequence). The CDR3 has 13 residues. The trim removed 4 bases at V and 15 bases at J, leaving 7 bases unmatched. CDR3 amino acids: CASSRGQGARMFF. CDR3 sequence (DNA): TGTGCCAGTAGTAGGGGACAGGGGGCGAGAATGTTCTTC.

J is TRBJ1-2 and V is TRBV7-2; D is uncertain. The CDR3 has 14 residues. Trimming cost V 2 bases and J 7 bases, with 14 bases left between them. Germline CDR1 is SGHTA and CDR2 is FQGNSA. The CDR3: CASSLTALLPGYTF. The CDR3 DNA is TGTGCCAGCAGCTTAACAGCCCTCTTGCCTGGCTACACCTTC.

The CDR3 DNA is TGTGCCACCAGCAGAGCACCTGGTAGGGGTTACACCGGGGAGCTGTTTTTT. Protein product: CATSRAPGRGYTGELFF. The chain carries TRBV15 and TRBJ2-2; TRBD1 might be the D (5 bases). The CDR3 is 17 residues long. Germline loops: CDR1 LNHNV, CDR2 YYDKDF (reference sequence). V was cut by 1 base and J by 3 bases, with 15 bases left in between.

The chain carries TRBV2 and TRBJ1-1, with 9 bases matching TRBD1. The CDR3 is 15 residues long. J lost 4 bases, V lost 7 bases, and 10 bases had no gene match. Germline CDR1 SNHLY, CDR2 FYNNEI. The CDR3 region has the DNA TGTGCCAGCACCGTTCTTCAGACAGGGGGCACTGAAGCTTTCTTT. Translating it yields CASTVLQTGGTEAFF.

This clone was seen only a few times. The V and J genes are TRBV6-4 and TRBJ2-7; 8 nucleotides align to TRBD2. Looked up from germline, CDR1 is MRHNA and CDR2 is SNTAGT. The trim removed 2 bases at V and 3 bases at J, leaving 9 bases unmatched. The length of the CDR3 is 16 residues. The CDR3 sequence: CASSDPGRGSGYEQYV. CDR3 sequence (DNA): TGTGCCAGCAGTGACCCCGGGAGGGGTAGCGGCTACGAGCAGTACGTC.

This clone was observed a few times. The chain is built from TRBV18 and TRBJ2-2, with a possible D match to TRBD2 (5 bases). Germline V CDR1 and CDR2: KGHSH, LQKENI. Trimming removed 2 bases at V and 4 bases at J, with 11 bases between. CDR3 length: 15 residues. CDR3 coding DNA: TGTGCCAGCTCACCAGGGAGAGGGAGCACCGGGGAGCTGTTTTTT. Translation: CASSPGRGSTGELFF.

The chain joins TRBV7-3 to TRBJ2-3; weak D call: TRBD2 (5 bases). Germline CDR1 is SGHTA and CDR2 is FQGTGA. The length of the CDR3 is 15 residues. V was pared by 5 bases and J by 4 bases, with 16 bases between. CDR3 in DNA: TGTGCCAGCAGCGAAGGCCGGAGGTTCGCAGATACGCAGTATTTT. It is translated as CASSEGRRFADTQYF.

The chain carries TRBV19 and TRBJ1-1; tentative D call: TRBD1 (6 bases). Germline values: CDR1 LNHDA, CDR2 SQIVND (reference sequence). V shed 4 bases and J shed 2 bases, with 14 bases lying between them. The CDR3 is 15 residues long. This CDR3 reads CASSTPGTPNTEAFF. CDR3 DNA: TGTGCCAGTAGTACCCCCGGGACACCAAACACTGAAGCTTTCTTT.

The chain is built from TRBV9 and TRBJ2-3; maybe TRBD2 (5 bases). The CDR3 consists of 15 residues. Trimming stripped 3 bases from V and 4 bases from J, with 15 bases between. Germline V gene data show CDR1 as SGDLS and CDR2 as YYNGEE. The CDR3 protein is CASSAYFGRADTQYF. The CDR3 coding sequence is TGTGCCAGCAGCGCTTACTTCGGGCGGGCAGATACGCAGTATTTT.

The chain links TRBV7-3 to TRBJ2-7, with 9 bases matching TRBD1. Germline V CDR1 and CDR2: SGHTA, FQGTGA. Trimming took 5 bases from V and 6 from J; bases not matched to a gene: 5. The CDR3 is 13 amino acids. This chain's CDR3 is CASSGTGLSEQYF. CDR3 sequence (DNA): TGTGCCAGCAGCGGGACAGGGTTATCCGAGCAGTACTTC.

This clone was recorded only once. The CDR3 DNA sequence: TGTGCCAGCAGCCCTCTGCCTAGGACCGGGGAGCTGTTTTTT. The encoded protein is CASSPLPRTGELFF. The rearrangement joins TRBV11-3 to TRBJ2-2; D unresolved. Germline V gene lookup returns CDR1 SGHNT and CDR2 YENEEA. The CDR3 sequence is 14 residues long. V was cut by 5 bases and J by 5 bases, with 12 bases left in between.

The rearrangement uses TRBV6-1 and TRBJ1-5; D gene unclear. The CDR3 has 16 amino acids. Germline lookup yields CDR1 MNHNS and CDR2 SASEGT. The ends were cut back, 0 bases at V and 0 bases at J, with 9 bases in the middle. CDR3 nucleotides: TGTGCCAGCAGTGAAGCGGCGGGGATTAGCAATCAGCCCCAGCATTTT. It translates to CASSEAAGISNQPQHF.

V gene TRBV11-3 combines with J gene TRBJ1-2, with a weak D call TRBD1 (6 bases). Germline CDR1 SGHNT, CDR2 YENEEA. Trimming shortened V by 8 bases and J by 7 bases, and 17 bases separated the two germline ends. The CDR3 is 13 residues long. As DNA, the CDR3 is TGTGCCAGCGCTGCGGACCGAGGGGGTGGCTACACCTTC. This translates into CASAADRGGGYTF.

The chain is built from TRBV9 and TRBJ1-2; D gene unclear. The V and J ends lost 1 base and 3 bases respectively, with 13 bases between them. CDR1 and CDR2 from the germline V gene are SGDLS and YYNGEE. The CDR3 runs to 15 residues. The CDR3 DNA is TGTGCCAGCAGCGTAAGGCCGGAGTACCACTATGGCTACACCTTC. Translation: CASSVRPEYHYGYTF. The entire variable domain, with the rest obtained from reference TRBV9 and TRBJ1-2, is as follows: DSGVTQTPKHLITATGQRVTLRCSPRSGDLSVYWYQQSLDQGLQFLIQYYNGEERAKGNILERFSAQQFPDLHSELNLSSLELGDSALYFCASSVRPEYHYGYTFGSGTRLTVV.

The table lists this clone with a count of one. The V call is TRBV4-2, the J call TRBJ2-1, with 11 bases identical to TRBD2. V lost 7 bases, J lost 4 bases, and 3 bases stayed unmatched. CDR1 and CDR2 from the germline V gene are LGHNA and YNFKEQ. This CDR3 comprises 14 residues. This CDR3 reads CASKSSGGYNEQFF. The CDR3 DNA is TGTGCCAGCAAATCTAGCGGGGGGTACAATGAGCAGTTCTTC.

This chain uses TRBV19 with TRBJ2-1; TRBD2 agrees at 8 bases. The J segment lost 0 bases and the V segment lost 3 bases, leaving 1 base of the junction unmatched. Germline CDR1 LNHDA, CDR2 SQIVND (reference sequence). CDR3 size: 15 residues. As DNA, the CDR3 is TGTGCCAGTAGTATCGGGACTAGCTCCTACAATGAGCAGTTCTTC. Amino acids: CASSIGTSSYNEQFF.

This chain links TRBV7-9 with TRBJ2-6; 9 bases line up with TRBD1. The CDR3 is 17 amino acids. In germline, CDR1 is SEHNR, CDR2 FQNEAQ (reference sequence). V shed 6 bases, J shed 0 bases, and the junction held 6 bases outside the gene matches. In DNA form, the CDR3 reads TGTGCCAGCAGGTCGACAGGGGGGATCTCTGGGGCCAACGTCCTGACTTTC. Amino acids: CASRSTGGISGANVLTF.

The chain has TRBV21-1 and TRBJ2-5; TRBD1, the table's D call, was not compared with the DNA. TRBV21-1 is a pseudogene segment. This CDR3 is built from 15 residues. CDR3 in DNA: TGTGCCAGCAGCAAAGCCTCAGGGAAAGGAGAGACCCAGTACTTC. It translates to CASSKASGKGETQYF.

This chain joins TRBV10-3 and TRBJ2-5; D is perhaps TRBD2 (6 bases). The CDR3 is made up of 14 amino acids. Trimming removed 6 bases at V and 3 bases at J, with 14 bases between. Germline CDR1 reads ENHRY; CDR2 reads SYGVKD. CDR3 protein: CAISEGGTEETQYF. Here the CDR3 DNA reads TGTGCCATCAGCGAAGGAGGGACGGAAGAGACCCAGTACTTC.

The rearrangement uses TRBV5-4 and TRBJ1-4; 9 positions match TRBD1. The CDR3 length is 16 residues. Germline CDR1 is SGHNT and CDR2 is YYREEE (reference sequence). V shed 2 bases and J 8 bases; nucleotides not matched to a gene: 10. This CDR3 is CASSFAQGQGREKLFF. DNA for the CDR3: TGTGCCAGCAGCTTTGCCCAAGGACAGGGGCGGGAAAAACTGTTTTTT.

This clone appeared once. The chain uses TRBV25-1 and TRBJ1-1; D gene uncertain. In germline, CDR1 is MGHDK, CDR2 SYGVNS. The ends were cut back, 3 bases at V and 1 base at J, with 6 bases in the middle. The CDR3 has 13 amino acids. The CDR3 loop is CASSDPRNTEAFF. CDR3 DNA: TGTGCCAGCAGTGACCCGCGGAACACTGAAGCTTTCTTT.

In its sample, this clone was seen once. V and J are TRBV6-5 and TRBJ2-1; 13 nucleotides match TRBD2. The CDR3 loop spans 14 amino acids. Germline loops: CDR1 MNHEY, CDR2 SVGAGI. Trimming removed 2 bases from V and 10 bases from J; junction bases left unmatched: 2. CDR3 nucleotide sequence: TGTGCCAGCAGTTACGGGACTAGCGGGAAGGAGCAGTTCTTC. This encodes CASSYGTSGKEQFF.

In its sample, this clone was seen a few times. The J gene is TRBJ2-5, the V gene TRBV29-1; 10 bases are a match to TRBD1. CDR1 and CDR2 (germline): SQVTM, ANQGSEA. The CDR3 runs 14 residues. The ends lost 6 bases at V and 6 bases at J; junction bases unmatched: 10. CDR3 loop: CSVEPTGGGQTQYF. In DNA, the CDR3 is TGCAGCGTGGAACCGACAGGGGGCGGCCAGACCCAGTACTTC.

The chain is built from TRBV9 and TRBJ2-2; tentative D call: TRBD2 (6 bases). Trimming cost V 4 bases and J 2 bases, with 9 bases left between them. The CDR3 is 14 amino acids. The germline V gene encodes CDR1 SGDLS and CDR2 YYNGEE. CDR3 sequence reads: CASSLAVNTGELFF. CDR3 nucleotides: TGTGCCAGCAGCTTAGCGGTTAACACCGGGGAGCTGTTTTTT.

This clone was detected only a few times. In DNA, the CDR3 is TGCGCCAGCAGCTTGGGATGGGGACAGGGTGGTGAAAAACTGTTTTTT. Protein product: CASSLGWGQGGEKLFF. The chain recombines TRBV5-1 with TRBJ1-4, with 9 bases that match TRBD1. Germline CDR1 is SGHRS and CDR2 is YFSETQ. Germline trimming cut 0 bases from V and 7 bases from J; bases unmatched to any gene: 7. CDR3 length equals 16 residues.